A single sample gave rise to the 11 T cell receptor beta chains below, sequenced in a study of early T cells in non-severe SARS-CoV-2 infection. A single record per CDR3 protein comes from TCRdb applying MiXCR to the 5' RACE reads. Counted here are tens of thousands of distinct CDR3 sequences, under 5.5% occurring once; the ten biggest clones make up approximately 5.3%. The sequenced sample was whole blood, obtained at baseline. These receptors originate from an adult who was a healthcare worker with PCR-confirmed SARS-CoV-2 infection or an uninfected control (not recorded which).

This clonotype appeared a few times. The chain employs TRBV20-1 and TRBJ2-5; D remains unclear. Germline V gives CDR1 DFQATT, CDR2 SNEGSKA (reference sequence). The CDR3 is made up of 13 amino acids. Trimming pared 0 bases from V and 2 bases from J, leaving 7 bases between. The CDR3 loop reads CSARDMGQETQYF. CDR3 DNA: TGCAGTGCTAGAGATATGGGTCAAGAGACCCAGTACTTC.

This clonotype was recorded a few times. This rearrangement joins TRBV7-9 to TRBJ2-7; 7 bases agree with TRBD1. This CDR3 is built from 13 residues. Per the germline V gene, CDR1 is SEHNR and CDR2 is FQNEAQ (reference sequence). The V segment lost 7 bases and the J segment 4 bases; nucleotides outside the gene matches: 7. The CDR3 spells CASTQTGRYEQYF. In DNA form, the CDR3 reads TGTGCCAGCACCCAGACAGGGCGTTACGAGCAGTACTTC.

This clonotype was recorded at least ten times. The rearrangement links TRBV9 to TRBJ2-5; D might be TRBD1 or TRBD2, each matching 5 bases. CDR1 is SGDLS, CDR2 YYNGEE, per germline. Trimming left V 3 bases short and J 3 bases short, with 12 bases between. The length of the CDR3 is 14 residues. In nucleotides, the CDR3 is TGTGCCAGCAGCGCCCCGGGACCAAAAGAGACCCAGTACTTC. This codes for CASSAPGPKETQYF. The variable domain in full, completed from reference TRBV9 and TRBJ2-5, reads DSGVTQTPKHLITATGQRVTLRCSPRSGDLSVYWYQQSLDQGLQFLIQYYNGEERAKGNILERFSAQQFPDLHSELNLSSLELGDSALYFCASSAPGPKETQYFGPGTRLLVL.

This clonotype was observed at least ten times. This sequence joins TRBV30 and TRBJ2-7; the D is unclear. The CDR3 totals 12 residues. Trimming removed 3 bases at V and 4 bases at J, with 10 bases between. CDR1 and CDR2 (germline): GTSNPN, SVGIG (reference sequence). CDR3 in amino acids: CAWRSSGYEQYF. CDR3 bases: TGTGCCTGGAGGAGTAGTGGGTACGAGCAGTACTTC.

This clonotype was seen ten or more times. The V gene is TRBV6-5, the J gene TRBJ2-3, with D uncertain. CDR1 is MNHEY and CDR2 is SVGAGI in the germline V gene. The V end lost 0 bases, the J end lost 2 bases, and 9 bases lay between the germline ends. CDR3 length: 15 residues. CDR3 nucleotides: TGTGCCAGCAGTTACTCGATGGTTATCACAGATACGCAGTATTTT. The encoded protein is CASSYSMVITDTQYF.

The rearrangement uses TRBV7-2 and TRBJ2-1; tentatively, D is TRBD2 (5 bases). Trimming stripped 1 base from V and 15 bases from J, with 22 bases between. The CDR3 spans 15 residues. The germline V gene has CDR1 SGHTA and CDR2 FQGNSA. The CDR3 DNA sequence: TGTGCCAGCAGCTTAGTGCGCTCCAGAGTCAATGAGGGGTTCTTC. Encoded protein: CASSLVRSRVNEGFF.

This clonotype was counted only a few times. The V and J genes are TRBV11-2 and TRBJ2-2; 7 nucleotides agree with TRBD2. V dropped 1 base and J dropped 5; count of bases not matched to a gene: 1. The CDR3 runs 14 residues. Germline CDR1 is SGHAT and CDR2 is FQNNGV. CDR3: CASSLGRETGELFF. Written as DNA, the CDR3 is TGTGCCAGCAGCTTAGGGCGGGAGACCGGGGAGCTGTTTTTT.

At least ten counts were recorded for this clonotype. This rearrangement joins TRBV19 to TRBJ1-2, with unresolved D. CDR3 length equals 14 residues. In germline, CDR1 is LNHDA, CDR2 SQIVND (reference sequence). The V and J ends lost 8 bases and 2 bases respectively, with 15 bases between them. CDR3 sequence reads: CASLRGAGNYGYTF. The CDR3 DNA reads as TGTGCCAGTCTTAGAGGTGCTGGGAACTATGGCTACACCTTC.

This clonotype was seen repeatedly, ten times or more. CDR3 sequence reads: CASSLGLAGFTDTQYF. As DNA, the CDR3 is TGTGCCAGCAGCTTGGGACTAGCGGGATTCACAGATACGCAGTATTTT. The chain uses TRBV7-8 and TRBJ2-3; TRBD2 matches 13 bases. This CDR3 is built from 16 residues. J gave up 2 bases and V 3 bases, and 2 bases lay outside the gene matches. Looked up from germline, CDR1 is SGHVS and CDR2 is FQNEAQ.

This clonotype has ten or more counts. The gene calls are TRBV11-3 and TRBJ2-1, with TRBD2 matching 12 bases. The ends lost 0 bases at V and 6 bases at J; junction bases unmatched: 3. CDR3 length: 16 residues. Germline assignment: CDR1 SGHNT and CDR2 YENEEA. The CDR3 sequence is CASSLELAGGGNEQFF. CDR3 sequence (DNA): TGTGCCAGCAGCTTAGAGCTAGCGGGAGGGGGCAATGAGCAGTTCTTC.

This clonotype was counted at least ten times. V and J are TRBV6-5 and TRBJ2-1; D unresolved. V was pared by 5 bases and J by 8 bases, with 13 bases between. The CDR3 is 13 residues long. Germline CDR1 is MNHEY and CDR2 is SVGAGI. The CDR3 DNA is TGTGCCAGCAGTCGTAGAGTTGGGGATGAGCAGTTCTTC. As protein: CASSRRVGDEQFF.